The 27 T cell receptor beta chains reported below all come from one sample, sequenced in a study of CD8+ T cells in alopecia areata. As to treatment: oral pan-JAK inhibitor, 5-10 mg twice daily. Investigators isolated RNA and reverse transcribed it into cDNA to act as the sequencing template. Only in-frame clones appear in the TCRdb table, and some are missing; sequencing was by immunoSEQ multiplex PCR. This table holds 110,000 or so clones, about 61% found once. Sequencing used CD8+ T cells sorted from blood, obtained at week 4, from a patient treated with tofacitinib. These receptors all come from a human donor with alopecia areata.

This clone was seen a single time. CDR3 DNA: TGTGCCAGCAGTTTTAGGGACAGGGACTACGAGCAGTACTTC. It specifies CASSFRDRDYEQYF. The genes are TRBV27 and TRBJ2-7, with TRBD1 identical over 9 bases. Germline CDR1 MNHEY, CDR2 SMNVEV (reference sequence). CDR3 length: 14 amino acids. With V trimmed by 3 bases and J by 3 bases, 3 bases remained unmatched.

V and J are TRBV5-4 and TRBJ1-2; 8 bases match TRBD1. Trimming removed 1 base from V and 7 bases from J; junction bases left unmatched: 6. This CDR3 region has 14 residues. Germline CDR1 reads SGHNT; CDR2 reads YYREEE (reference sequence). CDR3 loop: CASSLRTGSGGYTF. CDR3 in DNA: TGTGCCAGCAGCTTGCGGACAGGGTCCGGTGGCTACACCTTC.

The rearrangement links TRBV9 to TRBJ1-2, with 10 bases identical to TRBD1. Losses at the gene ends were 6 bases for V and 3 bases for J; bases not matched to a gene: 2. The CDR3 spans 13 residues. Germline V gene data show CDR1 as SGDLS and CDR2 as YYNGEE. The CDR3 DNA reads as TGTGCCAGCAAGGACAGGGGGGACTATGGCTACACCTTC. This codes for CASKDRGDYGYTF.

This clone has a handful of counts. The chain links TRBV30 to TRBJ2-1; D is perhaps TRBD2 (6 bases). Trimming stripped 4 bases from V and 0 bases from J, with 10 bases between. This CDR3 contains 14 residues. Germline V gene lookup returns CDR1 GTSNPN and CDR2 SVGIG (reference sequence). The CDR3 protein is CAWIGGSSYNEQFF. CDR3 DNA sequence: TGTGCCTGGATTGGGGGGAGCTCCTACAATGAGCAGTTCTTC.

This clone was detected only a few times. The chain carries TRBV29-1 and TRBJ2-7, with TRBD1 matching over 8 bases. CDR3 length: 12 amino acids. V lost 5 bases and J lost 3; bases outside the gene matches: 3. The V gene's germline CDR1 is SQVTM and CDR2 ANQGSEA. The CDR3 is CSVPGGYYEQYF. CDR3 nucleotide sequence: TGCAGCGTTCCAGGGGGCTACTACGAGCAGTACTTC.

The genes are TRBV9 and TRBJ2-5; D is ambiguous. This CDR3 spans 13 amino acids. The germline V gene has CDR1 SGDLS and CDR2 YYNGEE. V was clipped by 0 bases and J by 6 bases, with 9 bases between them. CDR3 sequence reads: CASSVANEKTQYF. As DNA, the CDR3 is TGTGCCAGCAGCGTAGCCAACGAAAAGACCCAGTACTTC. Full variable domain (outside the CDR3, taken from reference TRBV9 and TRBJ2-5): DSGVTQTPKHLITATGQRVTLRCSPRSGDLSVYWYQQSLDQGLQFLIQYYNGEERAKGNILERFSAQQFPDLHSELNLSSLELGDSALYFCASSVANEKTQYFGPGTRLLVL.

This rearrangement joins TRBV7-9 to TRBJ2-5, with 9 bases fitting TRBD1. The CDR3 is made up of 15 amino acids. V dropped 5 bases and J dropped 3; count of bases not matched to a gene: 7. Germline V CDR1 and CDR2: SEHNR, FQNEAQ (reference sequence). CDR3 in DNA: TGTGCCAGCAGCGATTCCGGGACAGGGAAAGAGACCCAGTACTTC. Translation: CASSDSGTGKETQYF.

This chain joins TRBV7-9 and TRBJ1-4, with D hard to call. Per germline, CDR1 SEHNR and CDR2 FQNEAQ (reference sequence). V was cut by 2 bases and J by 0 bases, with 7 bases left in between. This CDR3 has 15 residues. CDR3 DNA: TGTGCCAGCAGCTTAACGACCGCAACTAATGAAAAACTGTTTTTT. This sequence encodes CASSLTTATNEKLFF.

A few counts support this clone. The J gene is TRBJ2-3, the V gene TRBV5-6; a possible D gene is TRBD2 (6 bases). V dropped 4 bases and J dropped 4 bases, with 10 bases sitting between them. Germline CDR1 and CDR2: SGHDT and YYEEEE. The CDR3 is 13 residues long. The DNA for the CDR3 is TGTGCCAGCAGCGCGGGGACCTCAGATACGCAGTATTTT. Its translation is CASSAGTSDTQYF.

The V gene is TRBV25-1, the J gene TRBJ1-1; D perhaps matches TRBD1 (5 bases). CDR1 is MGHDK, CDR2 SYGVNS, per germline. V lost 5 bases and J lost 9, with 10 bases in between. This CDR3 is 11 amino acids long. In DNA form, the CDR3 reads TGTGCCAGCAGTAGCAAGGGGCAAGCTTTCTTT. Its protein is CASSSKGQAFF. The variable domain in full, completed from reference TRBV25-1 and TRBJ1-1, reads EADIYQTPRYLVIGTGKKITLECSQTMGHDKMYWYQQDPGMELHLIHYSYGVNSTEKGDLSSESTVSRIRTEHFPLTLESARPSHTSQYLCASSSKGQAFFGQGTRLTVV.

The chain employs TRBV29-1 and TRBJ2-7; D not certain. Germline V lookup: CDR1 SQVTM, CDR2 ANQGSEA. Deletions cut 2 bases from V and 6 bases from J, with 8 bases between. The CDR3 is 11 residues long. This CDR3 is CSVEKGFEQYF. CDR3 DNA sequence: TGCAGCGTTGAAAAGGGTTTCGAGCAGTACTTC.

The V gene is TRBV30, the J gene TRBJ2-5; D is undetermined. The CDR3 loop spans 13 amino acids. CDR1 GTSNPN and CDR2 SVGIG come from the germline V gene (reference sequence). The V gene lost 2 bases and the J gene lost 0 bases, with 7 bases spanning the gap. This CDR3 is CAWSPTYQETQYF. The CDR3 DNA sequence: TGTGCCTGGAGTCCTACGTACCAAGAGACCCAGTACTTC.

This chain joins TRBV10-3 and TRBJ2-7, with D maybe TRBD1 (6 bases). CDR3 size: 14 residues. Germline CDR1 ENHRY, CDR2 SYGVKD. V shed 8 bases and J shed 1 base, with 15 bases lying between them. As DNA, the CDR3 is TGTGCCATCGCCGACTCACAGGGTTCCTACGAGCAGTACTTC. This sequence encodes CAIADSQGSYEQYF.

V usage is TRBV7-2 and J usage is TRBJ2-7, with 8 nucleotides matching TRBD1. CDR1 is SGHTA and CDR2 is FQGNSA in the germline V gene. V lost 5 bases and J lost 6; bases outside the gene matches: 9. The CDR3 is 14 amino acids. The CDR3 sequence is CASSQSGGAGEQYF. CDR3 sequence (DNA): TGTGCCAGCAGCCAATCAGGGGGCGCTGGCGAGCAGTACTTC.

The rearrangement joins TRBV6-6 to TRBJ2-2; D is unresolved. Germline loops: CDR1 MNHNY, CDR2 SVGAGI (reference sequence). The ends were cut back, 6 bases at V and 5 bases at J, with 10 bases in the middle. The CDR3 is 13 residues long. CDR3 nucleotides: TGTGCCAGCAGAATCGGTCGGACCGGGGAGCTGTTTTTT. This encodes CASRIGRTGELFF.

In this sample, this clone turned up a few times. This chain joins TRBV5-1 and TRBJ2-7, with D perhaps given as TRBD1 or TRBD2 (5 bases each). Trimming left V 0 bases short and J 6 bases short, with 19 bases between. The germline gives CDR1 SGHRS, CDR2 YFSETQ. This CDR3 is built from 16 residues. The CDR3 reads CASSLEGTGYRPEQYF. The CDR3 DNA sequence: TGCGCCAGCAGCTTGGAGGGGACGGGTTATCGTCCCGAGCAGTACTTC.

This clone was seen a handful of times. V is TRBV6-1 and J is TRBJ1-2, with 7 bases fitting TRBD1. Germline V gene data show CDR1 as MNHNS and CDR2 as SASEGT. This CDR3 region has 14 residues. V shed 1 base and J 4 bases; nucleotides not matched to a gene: 3. The CDR3 DNA sequence: TGTGCCAGCAGTGAAGAAGGGACAGCCTATGGCTACACCTTC. It specifies CASSEEGTAYGYTF.

V is TRBV7-9 and J is TRBJ2-1, with D unresolved. This CDR3 region has 13 residues. CDR1 SEHNR and CDR2 FQNEAQ come from the germline V gene (reference sequence). Trimming stripped 2 bases from V and 0 bases from J, with 2 bases between. The CDR3 DNA reads TGTGCCAGCAGCTTAAACTCCTACAATGAGCAGTTCTTC. Amino acids: CASSLNSYNEQFF.

The J gene is TRBJ1-2, the V gene TRBV29-1, with D perhaps TRBD1 (5 bases). This CDR3 region has 12 residues. V was trimmed by 2 bases and J by 7 bases, leaving 11 bases between them. CDR1 SQVTM and CDR2 ANQGSEA come from the germline V gene. The CDR3 here is CSVEPQGTGYTF. The DNA of the CDR3 is TGCAGCGTTGAACCCCAGGGAACTGGCTACACCTTC.

This clone was picked up a small number of times. This chain's CDR3 is CSVEQDEQYF. The CDR3 bases are TGCAGCGTTGAACAGGACGAGCAGTACTTC. The rearrangement uses TRBV29-1 and TRBJ2-7; D ambiguous. CDR1 SQVTM and CDR2 ANQGSEA come from the germline V gene. Trimming cost V 2 bases and J 5 bases, with 4 bases left between them. The CDR3 loop spans 10 amino acids.

This rearrangement joins TRBV4-1 to TRBJ1-1, with D possibly TRBD1 on 5 matching bases. Germline CDR1 MGHRA, CDR2 YSYEKL. Trimming took off 0 bases at V and 2 bases at J, with 10 bases between the two ends. The CDR3 loop spans 15 amino acids. In DNA form, the CDR3 reads TGCGCCAGCAGCCAAGAGGCGACAGTCAACACTGAAGCTTTCTTT. This codes for CASSQEATVNTEAFF.

This clone showed up just a few times. V and J are TRBV18 and TRBJ2-3; D is perhaps TRBD1 or TRBD2 (6 bases each). Germline CDR1 is KGHSH and CDR2 is LQKENI. V was shortened by 3 bases and J by 3 bases, with 19 bases between the two germline ends. The CDR3 contains 17 residues. The DNA of the CDR3 is TGTGCCAGCTCACCGAATTGGGGGGCGGAGGAGACAGATACGCAGTATTTT. Its protein is CASSPNWGAEETDTQYF. Supplemented by reference TRBV18 and TRBJ2-3, the full variable domain reads NAGVMQNPRHLVRRRGQEARLRCSPMKGHSHVYWYRQLPEEGLKFMVYLQKENIIDESGMPKERFSAEFPKEGPSILRIQQVVRGDSAAYFCASSPNWGAEETDTQYFGPGTRLTVL.

This chain joins TRBV2 and TRBJ1-4; 7 nucleotides align to TRBD1. The V and J ends lost 3 bases and 0 bases, in that order; junction bases with no gene match: 4. Germline assignment: CDR1 SNHLY and CDR2 FYNNEI. This CDR3 region has 16 residues. The CDR3: CASSDSGTATNEKLFF. DNA of the CDR3: TGTGCCAGCAGTGACAGCGGGACAGCAACTAATGAAAAACTGTTTTTT.

The count of this clone is one. The V call is TRBV11-2, the J call TRBJ2-2; D remains unclear. This CDR3 spans 12 amino acids. Germline V gives CDR1 SGHAT, CDR2 FQNNGV. V lost 2 bases and J lost 7, with 5 bases in between. CDR3 bases: TGTGCCAGCAGCTTAATTAGCGGGGAGCTGTTTTTT. Translating gives CASSLISGELFF.

The chain has TRBV7-9 and TRBJ1-1; a possible D gene is TRBD1 (6 bases). The CDR3 has 15 amino acids. Germline CDR1 is SEHNR and CDR2 is FQNEAQ (reference sequence). V shed 5 bases and J shed 1 base, with 14 bases lying between them. The CDR3 reads CASSPRDTENTEAFF. DNA of the CDR3: TGTGCCAGCAGCCCCAGGGACACAGAGAACACTGAAGCTTTCTTT.

This clone was observed a few times. CDR3 coding DNA: TGTGCCTGGAGTGTACCCCTTTCCTACAATGAGCAGTTCTTC. It translates to CAWSVPLSYNEQFF. The V and J genes are TRBV30 and TRBJ2-1; D call uncertain. Looked up from germline, CDR1 is GTSNPN and CDR2 is SVGIG (reference sequence). There are 14 residues in the CDR3. The V and J ends lost 0 bases and 1 base respectively, with 7 bases between them.

The chain employs TRBV6-5 and TRBJ2-7; D remains ambiguous. V lost 0 bases, J lost 4 bases, and 7 bases lay in between. The CDR3 loop spans 13 amino acids. Germline CDR1 is MNHEY and CDR2 is SVGAGI. In DNA form, the CDR3 reads TGTGCCAGCAGTTACTCGACCCCTTACGAGCAGTACTTC. Translation: CASSYSTPYEQYF.